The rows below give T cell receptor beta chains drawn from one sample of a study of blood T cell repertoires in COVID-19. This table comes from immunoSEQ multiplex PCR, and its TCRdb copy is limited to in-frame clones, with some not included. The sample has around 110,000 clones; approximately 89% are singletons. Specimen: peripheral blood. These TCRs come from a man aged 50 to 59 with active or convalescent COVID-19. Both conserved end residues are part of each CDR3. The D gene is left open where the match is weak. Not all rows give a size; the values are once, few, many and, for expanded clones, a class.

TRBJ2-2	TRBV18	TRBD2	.	CASSTSGGAGELFF	TGTGCCAGCTCAACATCGGGAGGCGCAGGGGAGCTGTTTTTT
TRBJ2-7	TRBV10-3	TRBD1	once	CAISTPRDRVSEQYF	TGTGCCATCAGCACCCCGCGGGACAGGGTAAGCGAGCAGTACTTC
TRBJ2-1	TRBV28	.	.	CASRLAYKEQFF	TGTGCCAGCAGACTCGCCTATAAAGAGCAGTTCTTC
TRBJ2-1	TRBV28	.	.	CASSIAREQFF	TGTGCCAGCAGTATAGCACGCGAGCAGTTCTTC
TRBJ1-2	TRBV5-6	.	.	CASSRTGGGGYGYTF	TGTGCCAGCAGCCGGACGGGCGGCGGGGGGTATGGCTACACCTTC
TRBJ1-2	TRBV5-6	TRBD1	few	CASSFRTGRSGYTF	TGTGCCAGCAGCTTTCGGACAGGTCGCAGTGGCTACACCTTC
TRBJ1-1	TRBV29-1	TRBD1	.	CSVTGGGSTEAFF	TGCAGCGTAACAGGGGGCGGAAGCACTGAAGCTTTCTTT
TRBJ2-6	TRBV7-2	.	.	CASSRRDSGANVLTF	TGTGCCAGCAGCCGCAGGGACTCTGGGGCCAACGTCCTGACTTTC
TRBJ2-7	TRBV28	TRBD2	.	CASSFAGERDEQYF	TGTGCCAGCAGTTTTGCGGGGGAACGGGACGAGCAGTACTTC
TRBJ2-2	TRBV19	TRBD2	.	CASGPGSGGGELFF	TGTGCCAGTGGTCCTGGTTCGGGAGGCGGGGAGCTGTTTTTT
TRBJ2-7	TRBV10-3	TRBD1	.	CAISGGQGGYEQYF	TGTGCCATCAGTGGCGGACAGGGTGGCTACGAGCAGTACTTC
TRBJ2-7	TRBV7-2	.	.	CASSLVGPEDYEQYF	TGTGCCAGCAGCTTGGTTGGCCCCGAAGACTACGAGCAGTACTTC
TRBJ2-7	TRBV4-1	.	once	CASSLGPGWEARGEQYF	TGCGCCAGCAGCCTTGGCCCCGGGTGGGAGGCCCGCGGGGAGCAGTACTTC
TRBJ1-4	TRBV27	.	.	CASSLRGEKLFF	TGTGCCAGCAGTTTAAGGGGTGAAAAACTGTTTTTT
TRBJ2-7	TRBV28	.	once	CASSEKPSYEQYF	TGTGCCAGCAGTGAGAAACCTTCCTACGAGCAGTACTTC
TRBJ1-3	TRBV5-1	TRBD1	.	CASSLGTEGNTIYF	TGCGCCAGCAGCCTGGGGACAGAAGGAAACACCATATATTTT
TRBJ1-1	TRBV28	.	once	CASSPPTYTEAFF	TGTGCCAGCAGTCCGCCAACATACACTGAAGCTTTCTTT
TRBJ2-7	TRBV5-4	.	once	CASSRGSPYEQYF	TGTGCCAGCAGCCGGGGTTCACCCTACGAGCAGTACTTC
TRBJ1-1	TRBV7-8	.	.	CASSLIVGWNTEAFF	TGTGCCAGCAGCTTAATCGTCGGTTGGAACACTGAAGCTTTCTTT
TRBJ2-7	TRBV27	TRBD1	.	CASRRDRISYEQYF	TGTGCCAGCAGGAGGGACAGGATCTCCTACGAGCAGTACTTC
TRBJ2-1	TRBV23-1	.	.	CASPGQEDYNEQFF	TGCGCCAGTCCGGGACAAGAAGACTACAATGAGCAGTTCTTC
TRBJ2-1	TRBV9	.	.	CANGPSGGYNEQFF	TGTGCCAACGGACCCTCCGGGGGATACAATGAGCAGTTCTTC
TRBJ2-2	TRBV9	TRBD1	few	CASSPRDRGRTGELFF	TGTGCCAGCAGCCCACGGGACAGGGGGCGGACCGGGGAGCTGTTTTTT
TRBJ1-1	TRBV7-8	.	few	CASSLTDFPNTEAFF	TGTGCCAGCAGCTTAACGGACTTCCCGAACACTGAAGCTTTCTTT
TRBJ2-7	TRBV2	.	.	CASVMSAGFSYEQYF	TGTGCCAGCGTGATGTCGGCAGGTTTCTCCTACGAGCAGTACTTC
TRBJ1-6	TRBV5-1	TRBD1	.	CASSSGGAGISSPLHF	TGCGCCAGCAGCTCAGGGGGCGCAGGGATAAGTTCACCCCTCCACTTT
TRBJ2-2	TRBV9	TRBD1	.	CASSLSDRVDLNTGELFF	TGTGCCAGCAGCCTCTCGGACAGGGTTGACCTGAACACCGGGGAGCTGTTTTTT
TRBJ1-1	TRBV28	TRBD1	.	CASSTRTGRGNTEAFF	TGTGCCAGCAGTACTCGGACAGGGCGGGGAAACACTGAAGCTTTCTTT
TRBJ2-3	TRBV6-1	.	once	CASSDVGTSTDTQYF	TGTGCCAGCAGTGACGTCGGTACTAGCACAGATACGCAGTATTTT
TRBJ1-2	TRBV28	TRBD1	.	CASSAGGGYGYTF	TGTGCCAGCAGTGCAGGGGGAGGCTATGGCTACACCTTC
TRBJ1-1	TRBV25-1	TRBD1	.	CASSLRGDTEAFF	TGTGCCAGCTCTCTCAGGGGGGACACTGAAGCTTTCTTT
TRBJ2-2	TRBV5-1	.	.	CASSPIAVSNTGELFF	TGCGCCAGCAGCCCGATAGCGGTATCGAACACCGGGGAGCTGTTTTTT
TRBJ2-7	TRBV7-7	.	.	CASSLDLTPLYEQYF	TGTGCTAGCAGCTTAGACCTGACACCACTCTACGAGCAGTACTTC
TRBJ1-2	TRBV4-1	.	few	CASSQVLENYGYTF	TGCGCCAGCAGCCAAGTTCTGGAGAACTATGGCTACACCTTC
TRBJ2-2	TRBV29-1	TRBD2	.	CSALLAGAGELFF	TGCAGCGCCCTGCTAGCGGGCGCCGGGGAGCTGTTTTTT
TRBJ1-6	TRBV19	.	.	CASSPDTGTGSPLHF	TGTGCCAGTAGTCCGGATACAGGGACGGGTTCACCCCTCCACTTT
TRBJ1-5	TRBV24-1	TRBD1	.	CATSEAGTGPKPQHF	TGTGCCACCAGTGAGGCCGGGACAGGCCCCAAGCCCCAGCATTTT
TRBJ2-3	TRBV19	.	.	CASSISGRTFPDTQYF	TGTGCCAGTAGTATAAGTGGGAGGACGTTTCCAGATACGCAGTATTTT
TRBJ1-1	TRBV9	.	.	CASSVEVGATEAFF	TGTGCCAGCAGCGTAGAAGTTGGGGCCACTGAAGCTTTCTTT
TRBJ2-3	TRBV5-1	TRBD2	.	CASSSYSGDGTDTQYF	TGCGCCAGCAGCTCCTACAGCGGGGATGGCACAGATACGCAGTATTTT